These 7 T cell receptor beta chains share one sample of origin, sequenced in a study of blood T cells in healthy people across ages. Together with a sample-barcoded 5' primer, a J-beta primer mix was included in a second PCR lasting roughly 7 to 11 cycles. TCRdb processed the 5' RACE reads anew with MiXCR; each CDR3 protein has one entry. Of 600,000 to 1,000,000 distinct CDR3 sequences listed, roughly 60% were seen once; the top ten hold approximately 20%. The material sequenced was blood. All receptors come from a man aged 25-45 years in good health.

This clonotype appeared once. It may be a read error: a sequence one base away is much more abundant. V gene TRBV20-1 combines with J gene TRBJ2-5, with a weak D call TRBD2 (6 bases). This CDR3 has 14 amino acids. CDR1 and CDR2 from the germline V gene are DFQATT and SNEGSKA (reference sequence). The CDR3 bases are TGCGGTGCCCCAAAGCCACTAGCCCAAGAGACCCAGTACTTC. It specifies CGAPKPLAQETQYF.

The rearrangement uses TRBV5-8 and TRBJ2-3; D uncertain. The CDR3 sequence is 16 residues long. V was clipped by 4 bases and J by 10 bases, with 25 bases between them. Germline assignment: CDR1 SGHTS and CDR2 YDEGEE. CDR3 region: CASSPIGYHPPGAQYF. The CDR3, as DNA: TGTGCCAGCAGCCCGATAGGCTACCATCCGCCCGGAGCGCAGTATTTT.

For the CDR3, the DNA is TGTGCCATCAGTGAGTTAGCGGAGCCCAAAAACATTCAGTACTTC. Translation gives CAISELAEPKNIQYF. The chain uses TRBV10-3 and TRBJ2-4, with a tentative D call TRBD2 (6 bases). Germline CDR1 ENHRY, CDR2 SYGVKD. This CDR3 comprises 15 residues. Trimming stripped 1 base from V and 2 bases from J, with 9 bases between.

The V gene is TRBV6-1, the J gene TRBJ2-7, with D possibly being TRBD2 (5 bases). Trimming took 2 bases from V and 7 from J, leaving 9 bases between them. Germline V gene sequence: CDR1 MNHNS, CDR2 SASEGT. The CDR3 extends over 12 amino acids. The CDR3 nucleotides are TGTGCCAGCAGTGAACTGGGCGGGGAGCAGTACTTC. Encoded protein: CASSELGGEQYF.

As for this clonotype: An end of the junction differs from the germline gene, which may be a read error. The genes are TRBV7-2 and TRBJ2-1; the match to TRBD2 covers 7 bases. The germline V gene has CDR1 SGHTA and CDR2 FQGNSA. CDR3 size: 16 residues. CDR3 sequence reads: CASSLGGKGSYDEQFF. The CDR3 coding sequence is TGTGCCAGCAGCCTCGGGGGGAAGGGGTCCTACGATGAGCAGTTCTTC.

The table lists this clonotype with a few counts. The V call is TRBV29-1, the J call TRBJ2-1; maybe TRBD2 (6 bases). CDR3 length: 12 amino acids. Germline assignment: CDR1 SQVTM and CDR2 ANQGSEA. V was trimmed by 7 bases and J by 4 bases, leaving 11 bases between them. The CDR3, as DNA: TGCAGCGGGGGAGGCGAATACAATGAGCAGTTCTTC. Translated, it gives CSGGGEYNEQFF.

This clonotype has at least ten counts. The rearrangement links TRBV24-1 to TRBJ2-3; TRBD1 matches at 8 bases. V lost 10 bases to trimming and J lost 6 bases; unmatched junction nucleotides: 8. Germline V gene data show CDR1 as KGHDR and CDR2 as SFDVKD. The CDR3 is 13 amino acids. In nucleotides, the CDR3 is TGTGCCACTCAGCAGCAGGGGGCTGATACGCAGTATTTT. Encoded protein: CATQQQGADTQYF.